This TCR beta chain was documented in a study of T-cell reconstitution after alpha-beta-depleted transplantation in children. Study-wide findings and caveats: The study traced high day-60 TCRbeta diversity in some patients to surviving recipient T cells and thymic progenitors. Several hundred graft clones that had expanded were reportedly the source of alpha-beta T cells about two months after transplant. T-cell counts and diversity at one year post-transplant came mainly from newly produced T cells.

The CDR3 sequence is 15 residues long. The germline V gene encodes CDR1 SGHAT and CDR2 FQDESV (reference sequence). With 2 bases removed from V and 2 bases from J, the gap between germline ends came to 12 bases. For TCRbeta, the library was prepared with unique molecular identifiers. A single record per CDR3 protein comes from TCRdb applying MiXCR to the PCR reads. Of about 440,000 distinct CDR3 sequences in the sample, roughly 43% were seen once. This clonotype was detected only a few times. The antigen is not known. The chain couples TRBV11-1 to TRBJ1-1; TRBD1 is a possible D gene (5 bases). Material: PBMCs, obtained before TCRalphabeta/CD19-depleted stem cell transplant. This TCR came from a girl aged 2 to 10 with aplastic anemia, due to receive a stem cell transplant. CDR3 sequence: CASSLLPGINTEAFF. CDR3 nucleotide sequence: TGTGCCAGCAGCTTATTACCAGGGATTAACACTGAAGCTTTCTTT.